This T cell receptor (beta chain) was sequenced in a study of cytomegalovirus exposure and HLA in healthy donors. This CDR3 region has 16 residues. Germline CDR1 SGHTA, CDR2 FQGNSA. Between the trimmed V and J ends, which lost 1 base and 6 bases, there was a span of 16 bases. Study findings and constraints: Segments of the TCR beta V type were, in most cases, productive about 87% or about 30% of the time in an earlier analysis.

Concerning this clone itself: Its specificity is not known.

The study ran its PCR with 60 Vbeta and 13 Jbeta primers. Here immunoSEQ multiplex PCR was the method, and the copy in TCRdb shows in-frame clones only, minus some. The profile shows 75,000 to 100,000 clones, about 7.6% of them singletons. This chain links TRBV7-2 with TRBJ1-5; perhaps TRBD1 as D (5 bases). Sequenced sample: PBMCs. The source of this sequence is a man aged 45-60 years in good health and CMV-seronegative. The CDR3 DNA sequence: TGTGCCAGCAGCTTAGATCCAGGGCGAATGGGTCAGCCCCAGCATTTT. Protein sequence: CASSLDPGRMGQPQHF. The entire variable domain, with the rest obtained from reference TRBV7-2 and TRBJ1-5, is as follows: GAGVSQSPSNKVTEKGKDVELRCDPISGHTALYWYRQSLGQGLEFLIYFQGNSAPDKSGLPSDRFSAERTGGSVSTLTIQRTQQEDSAVYLCASSLDPGRMGQPQHFGDGTRLSIL.